This T cell receptor beta chain is from a study of beta chain features in type 1 diabetes. Trimming cost V 4 bases and J 4 bases, with 7 bases left between them. Germline lookup yields CDR1 KGHSH and CDR2 LQKENI. This CDR3 has 12 amino acids. Remarks on this clone: Its antigen is as yet unknown.

The sequenced template was cDNA made from the entire isolated RNA. Profiled with immunoSEQ multiplex PCR; TCRdb holds only in-frame clones, not every one. This sample has 250,000 or so clones, with around 21% found just once. Study-level results: In every one of the four CD4+ subsets, TCRB CDR3s were moderately but significantly shorter in Type 1 diabetes patients. Reduced insertions and increased deletions marked VDJ junctions in type 1 diabetes patients. TCRB repertoires of naive, central memory and Treg cells appeared more similar among patients than among healthy donors.

The specimen was naive CD4+ T cells from blood. The source is a woman between 40 and 55 years old with type 1 diabetes. The chain has TRBV18 and TRBJ1-1; D not resolved. CDR3 sequence reads: CASSLGITEAFF. The CDR3 DNA is TGTGCCAGCTCACTCGGGATCACTGAAGCTTTCTTT.